The source of this T cell receptor beta chain is a study of T-cell memory formation after mild COVID-19. Study details: The two donors had largely donor-specific TCR clusters. Study-wide points: Memory cells collected pre-infection included some clones that later responded, suggesting cross-reactive memory joined. A second wave expanding day 15 to 37 was CD4+-biased; contracting clones were balanced.

With 3 bases removed from V and 1 base from J, the gap between germline ends came to 9 bases. The CDR3 has 14 amino acids. The germline V gene encodes CDR1 LNHDA and CDR2 SQIVND (reference sequence). This clonotype was picked up a small number of times. Its specificity is not known. The authors produced TCR alpha and TCR beta cDNA libraries with sample barcodes and UMIs by 5'RACE using constant-segment primers. TCRdb processed the 5' RACE reads anew with MiXCR; each CDR3 protein has one entry. Altogether over 350,000 distinct CDR3 sequences are present, about 16% being singletons, with the ten largest covering 20% to 25%.

The specimen sequenced was PBMCs or a T cell subset sorted from them (not recorded which). The TCR comes from a man aged 18 to 30 who had mild COVID-19 (a few samples of this study predate the infection). Cell type and time point are not known. J is TRBJ2-5 and V is TRBV19; D gene ambiguous. The CDR3 spells CASSIRALQETQYF. CDR3 in DNA: TGTGCCAGTAGTATTAGGGCCCTCCAAGAGACCCAGTACTTC.